This TCR beta chain emerged from a study of T cells in Graves' hyperthyroidism and ophthalmopathy. Germline V gene data show CDR1 as SGHTA and CDR2 as FQGNSA. V shed 3 bases and J 6 bases; nucleotides not matched to a gene: 7. The CDR3 has 15 residues. The sample holds many counts of this clonotype. Template material for amplifying TCR beta CDR3 regions consisted of RNA transcripts. The study used the HTBI primer set for a first-round RT-PCR of the TCR CDR3. MiXCR was run by TCRdb on the multiplex PCR reads, yielding one entry per CDR3 protein. Among about 740,000 distinct CDR3 sequences, 12% to 15% were seen once, and the ten largest hold roughly 10%.

Sequenced material: blood. The TCR originated in a young woman with Graves' hyperthyroidism. This chain joins TRBV7-2 and TRBJ2-1; 8 bases are shared with TRBD2. The CDR3 coding sequence is TGTGCCAGCAGCTTTGACGGGAGGGCGGGCAATGAGCAGTTCTTC. This sequence encodes CASSFDGRAGNEQFF.